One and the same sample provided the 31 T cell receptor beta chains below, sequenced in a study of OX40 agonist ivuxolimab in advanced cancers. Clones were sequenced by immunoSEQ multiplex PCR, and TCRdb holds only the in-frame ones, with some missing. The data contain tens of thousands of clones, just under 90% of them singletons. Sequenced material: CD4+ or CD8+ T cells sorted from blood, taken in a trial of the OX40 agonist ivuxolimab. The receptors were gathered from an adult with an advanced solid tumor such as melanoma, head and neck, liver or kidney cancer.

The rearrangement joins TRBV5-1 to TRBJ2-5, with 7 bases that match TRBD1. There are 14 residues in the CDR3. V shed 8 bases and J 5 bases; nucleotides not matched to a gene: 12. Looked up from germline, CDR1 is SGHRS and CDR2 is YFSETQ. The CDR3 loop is CASSTIRDSETQYF. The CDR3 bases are TGCGCCAGTAGTACGATCCGGGACAGTGAGACCCAGTACTTC.

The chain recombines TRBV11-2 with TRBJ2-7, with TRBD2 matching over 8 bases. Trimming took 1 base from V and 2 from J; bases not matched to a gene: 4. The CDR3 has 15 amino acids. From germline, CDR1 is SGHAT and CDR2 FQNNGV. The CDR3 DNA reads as TGTGCCAGCAGCTTAGGAGCGGGAGACCCCTACGAGCAGTACTTC. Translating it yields CASSLGAGDPYEQYF.

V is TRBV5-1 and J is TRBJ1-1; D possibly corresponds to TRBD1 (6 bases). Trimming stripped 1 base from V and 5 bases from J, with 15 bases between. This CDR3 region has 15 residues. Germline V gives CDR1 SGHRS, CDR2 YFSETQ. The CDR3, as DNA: TGCGCCAGCAGCTTGTTACCGGGGGCGAGGACTGAAGCTTTCTTT. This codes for CASSLLPGARTEAFF.

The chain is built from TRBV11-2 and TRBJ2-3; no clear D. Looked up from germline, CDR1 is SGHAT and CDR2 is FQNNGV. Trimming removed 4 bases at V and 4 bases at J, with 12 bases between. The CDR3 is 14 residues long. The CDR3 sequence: CASSSPSTSDTQYF. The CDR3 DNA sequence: TGTGCCAGCAGCTCACCATCCACCTCAGATACGCAGTATTTT.

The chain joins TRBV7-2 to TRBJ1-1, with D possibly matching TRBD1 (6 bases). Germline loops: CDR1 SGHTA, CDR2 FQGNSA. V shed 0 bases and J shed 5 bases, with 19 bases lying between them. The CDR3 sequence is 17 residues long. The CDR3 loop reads CASSLARPGGEGTEAFF. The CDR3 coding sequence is TGTGCCAGCAGCTTAGCGAGGCCCGGGGGCGAGGGAACTGAAGCTTTCTTT.

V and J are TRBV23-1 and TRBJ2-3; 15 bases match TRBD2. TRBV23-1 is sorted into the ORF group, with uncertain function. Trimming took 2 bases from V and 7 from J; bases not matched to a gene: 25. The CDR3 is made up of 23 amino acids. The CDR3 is CASSQPSPPGLAGGPKESNTQYF. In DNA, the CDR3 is TGCGCCAGCAGTCAACCCTCCCCCCCCGGACTAGCGGGAGGGCCTAAGGAATCAAATACGCAGTATTTT.

The CDR3 nucleotides read TGTGCCAGCAGCTTAGGGGTGGTCGCTGGGGCCAACGTCCTGACTTTC. It specifies CASSLGVVAGANVLTF. The chain is built from TRBV7-9 and TRBJ2-6, with D unclear. CDR3 size: 16 residues. V lost 1 base, J lost 2 bases, and 9 bases lay in between. Germline V gene data show CDR1 as SEHNR and CDR2 as FQNEAQ (reference sequence).

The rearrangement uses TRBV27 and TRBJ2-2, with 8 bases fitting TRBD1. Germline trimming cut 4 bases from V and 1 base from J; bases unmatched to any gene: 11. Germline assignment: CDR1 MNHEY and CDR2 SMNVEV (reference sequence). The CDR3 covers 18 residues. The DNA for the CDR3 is TGTGCCAGCAGTTATAGGCGGCCCGGGACAGGGAACACCGGGGAGCTGTTTTTT. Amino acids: CASSYRRPGTGNTGELFF.

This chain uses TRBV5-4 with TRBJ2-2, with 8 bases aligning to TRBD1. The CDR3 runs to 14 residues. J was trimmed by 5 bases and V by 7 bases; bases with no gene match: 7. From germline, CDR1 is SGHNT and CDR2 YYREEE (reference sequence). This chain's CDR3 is CASSTGGETGELFF. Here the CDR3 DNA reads TGTGCCAGCTCTACAGGGGGAGAGACCGGGGAGCTGTTTTTT.

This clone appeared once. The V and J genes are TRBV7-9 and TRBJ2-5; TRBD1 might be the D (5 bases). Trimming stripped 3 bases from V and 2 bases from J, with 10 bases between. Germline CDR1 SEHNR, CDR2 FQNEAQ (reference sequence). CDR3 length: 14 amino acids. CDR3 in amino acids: CASSFVTGQETQYF. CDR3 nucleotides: TGTGCCAGCAGCTTTGTAACAGGACAAGAGACCCAGTACTTC.

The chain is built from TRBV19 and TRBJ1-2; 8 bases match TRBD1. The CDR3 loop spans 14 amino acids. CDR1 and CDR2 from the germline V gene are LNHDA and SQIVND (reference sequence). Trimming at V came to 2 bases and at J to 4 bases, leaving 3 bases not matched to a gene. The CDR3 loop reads CASSIRQGSYGYTF. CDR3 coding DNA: TGTGCCAGTAGTATACGACAGGGGTCCTATGGCTACACCTTC. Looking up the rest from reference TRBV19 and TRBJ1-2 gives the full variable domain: DGGITQSPKYLFRKEGQNVTLSCEQNLNHDAMYWYRQDPGQGLRLIYYSQIVNDFQKGDIAEGYSVSREKKESFPLTVTSAQKNPTAFYLCASSIRQGSYGYTFGSGTRLTVV.

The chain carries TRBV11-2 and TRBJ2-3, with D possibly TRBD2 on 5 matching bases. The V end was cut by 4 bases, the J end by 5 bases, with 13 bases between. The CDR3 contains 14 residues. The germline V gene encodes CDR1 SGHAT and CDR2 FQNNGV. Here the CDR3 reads CASSSPAGGDTQYF. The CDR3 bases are TGTGCCAGCAGCTCCCCGGCGGGTGGAGATACGCAGTATTTT. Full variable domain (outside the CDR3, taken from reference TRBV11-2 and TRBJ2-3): EAGVAQSPRYKIIEKRQSVAFWCNPISGHATLYWYQQILGQGPKLLIQFQNNGVVDDSQLPKDRFSAERLKGVDSTLKIQPAKLEDSAVYLCASSSPAGGDTQYFGPGTRLTVL.

The CDR3 region is CASRKAGQASGANVLTF. CDR3 coding DNA: TGTGCCAGCAGAAAGGCGGGACAGGCCTCTGGGGCCAACGTCCTGACTTTC. The chain carries TRBV28 and TRBJ2-6; 8 bases fit TRBD1. V trimming: 6 bases; J trimming: 0 bases; junction bases outside the gene matches: 7. The CDR3 runs 17 residues. The germline V gene has CDR1 MDHEN and CDR2 SYDVKM.

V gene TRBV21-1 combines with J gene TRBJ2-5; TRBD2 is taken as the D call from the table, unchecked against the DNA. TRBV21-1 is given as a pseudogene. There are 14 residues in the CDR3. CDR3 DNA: TGTGCCAGTGTCCGGGGGGAGGGCCTAAAGACCCAGTACTTC. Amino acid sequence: CASVRGEGLKTQYF.

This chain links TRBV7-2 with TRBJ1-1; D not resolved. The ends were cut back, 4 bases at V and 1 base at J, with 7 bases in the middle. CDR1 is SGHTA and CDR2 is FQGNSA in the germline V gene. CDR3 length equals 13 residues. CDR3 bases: TGTGCCAGCAGCTCGACTCCGAACACTGAAGCTTTCTTT. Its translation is CASSSTPNTEAFF. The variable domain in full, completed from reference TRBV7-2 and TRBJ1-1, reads GAGVSQSPSNKVTEKGKDVELRCDPISGHTALYWYRQSLGQGLEFLIYFQGNSAPDKSGLPSDRFSAERTGGSVSTLTIQRTQQEDSAVYLCASSSTPNTEAFFGQGTRLTVV.

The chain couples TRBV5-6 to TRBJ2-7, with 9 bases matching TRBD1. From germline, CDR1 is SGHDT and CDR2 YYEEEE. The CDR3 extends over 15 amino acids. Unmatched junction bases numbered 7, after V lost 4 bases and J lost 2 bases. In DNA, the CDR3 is TGTGCCAGCAGCAACACAGGGGGCTCCACCTACGAGCAGTACTTC. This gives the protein CASSNTGGSTYEQYF.

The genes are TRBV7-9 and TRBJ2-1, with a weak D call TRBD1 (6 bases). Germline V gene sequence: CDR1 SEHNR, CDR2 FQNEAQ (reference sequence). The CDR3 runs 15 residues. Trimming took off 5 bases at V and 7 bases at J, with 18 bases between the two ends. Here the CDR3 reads CASSPAGVFGNEQFF. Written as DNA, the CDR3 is TGTGCCAGCAGCCCCGCAGGGGTGTTTGGGAATGAGCAGTTCTTC.

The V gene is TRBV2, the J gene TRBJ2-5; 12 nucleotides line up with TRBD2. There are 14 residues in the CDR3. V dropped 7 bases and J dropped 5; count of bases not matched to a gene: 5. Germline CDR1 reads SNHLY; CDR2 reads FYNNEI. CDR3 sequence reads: CASTLAGGRETQYF. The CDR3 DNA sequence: TGTGCCAGCACACTAGCGGGGGGAAGGGAGACCCAGTACTTC.

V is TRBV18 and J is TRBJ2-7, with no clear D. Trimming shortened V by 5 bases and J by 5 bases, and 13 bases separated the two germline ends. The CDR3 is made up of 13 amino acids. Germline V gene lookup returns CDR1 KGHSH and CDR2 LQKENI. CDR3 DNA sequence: TGTGCCAGCTCAGCAGAGGTGGTTAACGAGCAGTACTTC. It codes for CASSAEVVNEQYF.

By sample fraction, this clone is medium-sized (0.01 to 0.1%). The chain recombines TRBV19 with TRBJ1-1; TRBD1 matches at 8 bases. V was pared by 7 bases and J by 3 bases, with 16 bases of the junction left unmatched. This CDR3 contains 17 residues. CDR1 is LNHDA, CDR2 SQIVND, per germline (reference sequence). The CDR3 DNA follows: TGTGCCAGTACCCCCCGGAGGGCAGGGGGCAGGGACACTGAAGCTTTCTTT. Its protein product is CASTPRRAGGRDTEAFF.

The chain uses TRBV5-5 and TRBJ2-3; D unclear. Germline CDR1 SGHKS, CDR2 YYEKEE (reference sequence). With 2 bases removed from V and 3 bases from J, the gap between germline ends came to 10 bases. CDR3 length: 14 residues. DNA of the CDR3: TGTGCCAGCAGCTTTGAGTTAGGGACAGATACGCAGTATTTT. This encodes CASSFELGTDTQYF.

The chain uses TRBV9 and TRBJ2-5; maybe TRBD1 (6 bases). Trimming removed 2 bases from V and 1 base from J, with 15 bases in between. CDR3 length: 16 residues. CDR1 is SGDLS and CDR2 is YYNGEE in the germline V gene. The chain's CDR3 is CASSVGGTGIQETQYF. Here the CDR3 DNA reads TGTGCCAGCAGCGTTGGTGGCACAGGGATCCAAGAGACCCAGTACTTC. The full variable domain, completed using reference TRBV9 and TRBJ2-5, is DSGVTQTPKHLITATGQRVTLRCSPRSGDLSVYWYQQSLDQGLQFLIQYYNGEERAKGNILERFSAQQFPDLHSELNLSSLELGDSALYFCASSVGGTGIQETQYFGPGTRLLVL.

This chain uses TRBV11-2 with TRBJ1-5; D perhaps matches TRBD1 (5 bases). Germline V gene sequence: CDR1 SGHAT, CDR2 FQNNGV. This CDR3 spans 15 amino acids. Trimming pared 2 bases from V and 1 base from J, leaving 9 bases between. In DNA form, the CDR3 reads TGTGCCAGCAGCTTAAGGGCAGGGAGCAATCAGCCCCAGCATTTT. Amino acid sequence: CASSLRAGSNQPQHF.

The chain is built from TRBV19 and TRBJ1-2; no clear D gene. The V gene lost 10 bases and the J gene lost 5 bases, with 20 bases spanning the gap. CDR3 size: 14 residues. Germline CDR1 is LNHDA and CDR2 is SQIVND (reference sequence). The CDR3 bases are TGTGCCACCCCAGTTGGGTATCGAGTTTATGGCTACACCTTC. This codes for CATPVGYRVYGYTF.

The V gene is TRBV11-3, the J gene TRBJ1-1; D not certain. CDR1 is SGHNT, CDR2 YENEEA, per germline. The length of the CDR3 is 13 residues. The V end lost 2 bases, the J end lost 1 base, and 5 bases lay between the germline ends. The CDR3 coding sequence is TGTGCCAGCAGCTTAAGGCAGAACACTGAAGCTTTCTTT. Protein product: CASSLRQNTEAFF. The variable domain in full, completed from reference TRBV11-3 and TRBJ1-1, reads EAGVVQSPRYKIIEKKQPVAFWCNPISGHNTLYWYLQNLGQGPELLIRYENEEAVDDSQLPKDRFSAERLKGVDSTLKIQPAELGDSAVYLCASSLRQNTEAFFGQGTRLTVV.

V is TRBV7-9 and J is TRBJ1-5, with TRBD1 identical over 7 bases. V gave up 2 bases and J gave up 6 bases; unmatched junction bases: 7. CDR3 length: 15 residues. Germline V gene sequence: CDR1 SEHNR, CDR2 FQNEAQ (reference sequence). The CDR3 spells CASSLTTGAGQPQHF. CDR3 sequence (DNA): TGTGCCAGCAGCTTAACCACAGGGGCGGGTCAGCCCCAGCATTTT.

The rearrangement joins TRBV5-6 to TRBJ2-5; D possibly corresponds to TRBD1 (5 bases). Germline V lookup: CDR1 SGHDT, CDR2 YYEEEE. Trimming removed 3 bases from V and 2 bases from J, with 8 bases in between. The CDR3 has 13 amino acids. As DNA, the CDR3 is TGTGCCAGCAGCTCGGACATTCAAGAGACCCAGTACTTC. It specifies CASSSDIQETQYF.

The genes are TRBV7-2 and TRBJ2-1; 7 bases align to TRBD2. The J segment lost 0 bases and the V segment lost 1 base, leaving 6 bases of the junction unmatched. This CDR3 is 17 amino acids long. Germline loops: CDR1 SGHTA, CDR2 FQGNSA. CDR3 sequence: CASSLVASGNSYNEQFF. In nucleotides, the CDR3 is TGTGCCAGCAGCTTAGTGGCTAGCGGAAACTCCTACAATGAGCAGTTCTTC.

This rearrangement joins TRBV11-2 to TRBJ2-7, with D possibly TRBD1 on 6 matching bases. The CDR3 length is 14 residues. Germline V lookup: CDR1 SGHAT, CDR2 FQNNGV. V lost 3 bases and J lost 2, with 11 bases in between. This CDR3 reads CASSFNRVAYEQYF. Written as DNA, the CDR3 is TGTGCCAGCAGCTTTAACAGGGTGGCCTACGAGCAGTACTTC.

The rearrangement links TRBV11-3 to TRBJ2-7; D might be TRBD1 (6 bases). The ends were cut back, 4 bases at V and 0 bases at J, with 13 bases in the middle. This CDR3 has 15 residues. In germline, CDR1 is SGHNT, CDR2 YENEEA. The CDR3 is CASSSQGTSSYEQYF. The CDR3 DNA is TGTGCCAGCAGCTCTCAGGGGACCAGCTCCTACGAGCAGTACTTC.

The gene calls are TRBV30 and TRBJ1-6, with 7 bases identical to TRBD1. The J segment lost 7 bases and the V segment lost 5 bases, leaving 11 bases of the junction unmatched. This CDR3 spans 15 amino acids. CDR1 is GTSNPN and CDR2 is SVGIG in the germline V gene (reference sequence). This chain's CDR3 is CAWEGGAGANSPLHF. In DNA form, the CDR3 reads TGTGCCTGGGAAGGGGGCGCGGGGGCAAATTCACCCCTCCACTTT.